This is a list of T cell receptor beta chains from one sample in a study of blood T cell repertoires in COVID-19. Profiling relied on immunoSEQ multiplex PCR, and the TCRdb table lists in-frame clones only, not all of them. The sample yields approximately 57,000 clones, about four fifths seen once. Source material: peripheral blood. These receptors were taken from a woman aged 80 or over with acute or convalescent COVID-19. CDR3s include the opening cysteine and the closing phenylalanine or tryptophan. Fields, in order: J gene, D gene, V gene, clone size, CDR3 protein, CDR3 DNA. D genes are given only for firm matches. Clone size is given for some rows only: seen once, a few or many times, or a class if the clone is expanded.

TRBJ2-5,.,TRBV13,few,CASSARIETGRIETQYF,TGTGCCAGCAGCGCAAGAATCGAGACAGGGAGGATTGAGACCCAGTACTTC
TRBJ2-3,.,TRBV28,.,CASKQGDADTQYF,TGTGCCAGCAAGCAGGGTGACGCAGATACGCAGTATTTT
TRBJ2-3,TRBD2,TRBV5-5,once,CASCSGGSSTDTQYF,TGTGCCAGCTGTAGCGGGGGTTCAAGCACAGATACGCAGTATTTT
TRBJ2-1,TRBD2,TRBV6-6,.,CASSSRTSGSSDEQFF,TGTGCCAGCAGTTCTCGGACTAGCGGGAGTTCAGATGAGCAGTTCTTC
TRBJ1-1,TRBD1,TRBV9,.,CASSVTGVGEAFF,TGTGCCAGCAGCGTCACAGGGGTTGGTGAAGCTTTCTTT
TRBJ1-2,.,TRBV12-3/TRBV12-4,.,CASSSFYGYTF,TGTGCCAGCAGTTCCTTCTATGGCTACACCTTC
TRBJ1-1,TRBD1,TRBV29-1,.,CSVEVDREKAFF,TGCAGCGTTGAAGTCGACAGGGAGAAAGCTTTCTTT
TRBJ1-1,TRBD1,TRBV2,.,CASSNRGGARAFF,TGTGCCAGCAGTAACAGGGGGGGTGCGCGAGCTTTCTTT
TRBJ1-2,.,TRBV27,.,CASSSSKSYGYTF,TGTGCCAGCAGTTCTTCTAAGAGCTATGGCTACACCTTC
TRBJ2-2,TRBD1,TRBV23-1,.,CASSQPTRGTGELFF,TGCGCCAGCAGTCAGCCGACCAGGGGGACCGGGGAGCTGTTTTTT
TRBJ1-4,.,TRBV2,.,CASSELTGGFEKLFF,TGTGCCAGCAGTGAACTTACGGGGGGCTTTGAAAAACTGTTTTTT
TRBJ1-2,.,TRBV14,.,CASSQVQVAGYTF,TGTGCCAGCAGCCAAGTACAGGTCGCGGGCTACACCTTC
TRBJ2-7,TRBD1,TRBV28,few,CASRAGTGWSEQYF,TGTGCCAGCAGGGCCGGGACAGGTTGGTCCGAGCAGTACTTC
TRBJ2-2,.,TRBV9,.,CASSVEVAGGELFF,TGTGCCAGCAGCGTAGAAGTTGCGGGCGGGGAGCTGTTTTTT
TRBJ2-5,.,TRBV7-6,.,CASSLGAQETQYF,TGTGCCAGCAGCTTAGGGGCCCAAGAGACCCAGTACTTC
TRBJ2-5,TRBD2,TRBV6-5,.,CASKTSGGRETQYF,TGTGCCAGCAAGACTAGCGGGGGGAGGGAGACCCAGTACTTC
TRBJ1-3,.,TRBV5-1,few,CASSFGQGGNTIYF,TGCGCCAGCAGCTTTGGGCAGGGTGGAAACACCATATATTTT
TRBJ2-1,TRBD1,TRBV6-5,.,CASSKPGQGHNEQFF,TGTGCCAGCAGTAAACCGGGACAGGGCCACAATGAGCAGTTCTTC
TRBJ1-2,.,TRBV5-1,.,CASRLDGAAYYGYTF,TGCGCCAGCAGACTTGACGGAGCAGCCTACTATGGCTACACCTTC
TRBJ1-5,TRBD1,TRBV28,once,CATKRGGQEGNQPQHF,TGTGCCACCAAACGAGGGGGACAGGAAGGCAATCAGCCCCAGCATTTT
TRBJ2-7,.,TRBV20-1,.,CSASSAGSYYEQYF,TGCAGTGCTAGTTCGGCAGGCTCCTACTACGAGCAGTACTTC
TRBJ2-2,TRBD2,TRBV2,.,CASSGSRELFF,TGTGCCAGTAGCGGGAGCCGGGAGCTGTTTTTT
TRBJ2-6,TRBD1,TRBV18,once,CASSPRTGSLSGANVLTF,TGTGCCAGCTCACCAAGGACAGGATCCCTCTCTGGGGCCAACGTCCTGACTTTC
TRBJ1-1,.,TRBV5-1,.,CASSLSQTGTEAFF,TGCGCCAGCAGCTTGAGTCAAACGGGCACTGAAGCTTTCTTT
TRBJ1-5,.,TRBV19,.,CASNRTASNQPQHF,TGTGCCAGCAACCGGACAGCTAGCAATCAGCCCCAGCATTTT
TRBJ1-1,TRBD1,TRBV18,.,CASSPGIRNGQGSVTEAFF,TGTGCCAGCTCACCGGGGATTAGGAATGGACAGGGGTCCGTCACTGAAGCTTTCTTT
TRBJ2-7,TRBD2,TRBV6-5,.,CASSKRGGGEQYF,TGTGCCAGCAGTAAGCGGGGGGGCGGGGAGCAGTACTTC
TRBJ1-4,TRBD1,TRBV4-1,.,CASSPTGTVYEKLFF,TGCGCCAGCAGCCCAACCGGGACAGTATATGAAAAACTGTTTTTT
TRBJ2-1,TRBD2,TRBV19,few,CASSMLLAGGSYNEQFF,TGTGCCAGTAGTATGCTTCTAGCGGGGGGCTCCTACAATGAGCAGTTCTTC
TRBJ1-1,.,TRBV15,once,CATSKWGGNTEAFF,TGTGCCACCAGCAAATGGGGGGGAAACACTGAAGCTTTCTTT
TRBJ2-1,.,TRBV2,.,CASRQDSNEQFF,TGTGCCAGCAGGCAGGACAGTAATGAGCAGTTCTTC
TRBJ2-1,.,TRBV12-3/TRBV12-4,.,CASSLNLYNEQFF,TGTGCCAGCAGTTTAAATCTGTACAATGAGCAGTTCTTC
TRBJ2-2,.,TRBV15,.,CATSRGGINTGELFF,TGTGCCACCAGCAGGGGCGGGATTAACACCGGGGAGCTGTTTTTT
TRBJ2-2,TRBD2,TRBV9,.,CASRPGLANTGELFF,TGTGCCAGCAGACCTGGACTAGCGAACACCGGGGAGCTGTTTTTT
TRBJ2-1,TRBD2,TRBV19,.,CASSVTSGSSYNEQFF,TGTGCCAGTAGTGTCACTAGCGGGAGCTCCTACAATGAGCAGTTCTTC
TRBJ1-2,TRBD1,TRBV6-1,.,CASSALTGVGVSYGYTF,TGTGCCAGCAGTGCATTGACAGGGGTCGGTGTGTCCTATGGCTACACCTTC
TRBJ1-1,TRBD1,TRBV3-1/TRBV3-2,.,CASSQGQGARGAFF,TGTGCCAGCAGCCAGGGACAGGGGGCGCGTGGGGCTTTCTTT
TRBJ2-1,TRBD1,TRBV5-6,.,CASSSADRLEQFF,TGTGCCAGCAGCTCGGCGGACAGGTTAGAGCAGTTCTTC
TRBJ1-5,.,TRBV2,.,CASSGGLSGQPQHF,TGTGCCAGCAGTGGTGGTTTGTCGGGGCAGCCCCAGCATTTT
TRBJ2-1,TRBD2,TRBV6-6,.,CASSQVDGRGNEQFF,TGTGCCAGCAGTCAGGTAGATGGGAGGGGTAATGAGCAGTTCTTC
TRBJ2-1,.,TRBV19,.,CASKEQRNNEQFF,TGTGCCAGTAAGGAACAGAGAAACAATGAGCAGTTCTTC
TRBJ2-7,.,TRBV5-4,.,CASSLTGTYEQYF,TGTGCCAGCAGCTTAACAGGAACCTACGAGCAGTACTTC
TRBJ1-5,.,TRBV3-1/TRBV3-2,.,CASSQGAGQGPQHF,TGTGCCAGCAGCCAAGGGGCAGGTCAGGGGCCCCAGCATTTT
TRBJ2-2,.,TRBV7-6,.,CASKGEFSGELFF,TGTGCCAGCAAGGGGGAATTTTCCGGGGAGCTGTTTTTT
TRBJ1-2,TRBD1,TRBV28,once,CANAQGDGYTF,TGTGCCAACGCACAGGGGGATGGCTACACCTTC
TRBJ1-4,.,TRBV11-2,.,CASSGQFDEKLFF,TGTGCCAGCAGCGGTCAGTTCGATGAAAAACTGTTTTTT
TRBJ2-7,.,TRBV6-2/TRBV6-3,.,CASSPLARAGEQYF,TGTGCCAGCAGTCCACTAGCCAGGGCGGGCGAGCAGTACTTC
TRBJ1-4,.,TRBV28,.,CASRRDFATNEKLFF,TGTGCCAGCAGGCGGGACTTTGCAACTAATGAAAAGCTGTTTTTT
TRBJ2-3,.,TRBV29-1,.,CSSGGQWGADTQYF,TGCAGCTCCGGGGGACAGTGGGGAGCAGATACGCAGTATTTT
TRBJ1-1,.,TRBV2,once,CASSESLQGTEAFF,TGTGCCAGCAGTGAATCCTTACAGGGAACTGAAGCTTTCTTT
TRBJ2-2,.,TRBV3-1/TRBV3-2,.,CASSQGRGPGELFF,TGTGCCAGCAGCCAGGGCAGGGGACCCGGGGAGCTGTTTTTT
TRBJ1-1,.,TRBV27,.,CASRKTNTEAFF,TGTGCCAGCAGGAAGACAAACACTGAAGCTTTCTTT
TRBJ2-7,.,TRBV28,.,CASSPVWSYEQYF,TGTGCCAGCAGCCCTGTGTGGAGCTACGAGCAGTACTTC
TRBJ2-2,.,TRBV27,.,CASSLSRTGTGELFF,TGTGCCAGCAGTTTATCGCGAACAGGGACCGGGGAGCTGTTTTTT
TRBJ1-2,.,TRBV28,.,CASSSPGDYGYTF,TGTGCCAGCAGCAGCCCCGGGGACTATGGCTACACCTTC
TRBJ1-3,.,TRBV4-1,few,CASSQGLRGRRNTIYF,TGCGCCAGCAGCCAAGGTCTGCGAGGGCGGAGAAACACCATATATTTT
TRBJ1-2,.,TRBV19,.,CASSIGIEVYGYTF,TGTGCCAGTAGTATAGGAATAGAGGTTTATGGCTACACCTTC
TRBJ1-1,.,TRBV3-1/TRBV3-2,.,CASSPLLGDGGTEAFF,TGTGCCAGCAGCCCTTTGCTAGGGGACGGGGGCACTGAAGCTTTCTTT
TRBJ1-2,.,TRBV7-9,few,CASSPSGVTYTF,TGTGCCAGCAGCCCTAGTGGTGTCACCTACACCTTC
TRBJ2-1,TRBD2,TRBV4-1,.,CASSQASGGFYNEQFF,TGCGCCAGCAGCCAAGCTAGCGGGGGGTTCTACAATGAGCAGTTCTTC